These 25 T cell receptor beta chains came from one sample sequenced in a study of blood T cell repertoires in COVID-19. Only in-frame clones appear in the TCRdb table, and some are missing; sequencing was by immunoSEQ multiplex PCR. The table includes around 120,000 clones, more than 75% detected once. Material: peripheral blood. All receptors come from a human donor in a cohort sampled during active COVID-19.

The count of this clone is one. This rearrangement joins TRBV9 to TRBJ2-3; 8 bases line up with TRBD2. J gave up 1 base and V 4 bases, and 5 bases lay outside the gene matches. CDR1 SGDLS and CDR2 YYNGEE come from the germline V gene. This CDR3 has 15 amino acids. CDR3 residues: CASSPTSGRTDTQYF. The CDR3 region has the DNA TGTGCCAGCAGCCCCACTAGCGGCCGCACAGATACGCAGTATTTT.

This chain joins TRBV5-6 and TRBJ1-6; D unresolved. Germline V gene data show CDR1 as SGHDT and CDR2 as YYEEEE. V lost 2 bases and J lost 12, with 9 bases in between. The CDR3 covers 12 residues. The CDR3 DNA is TGTGCCAGCAGCTTTACAGTGGGACCCCTCCACTTT. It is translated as CASSFTVGPLHF.

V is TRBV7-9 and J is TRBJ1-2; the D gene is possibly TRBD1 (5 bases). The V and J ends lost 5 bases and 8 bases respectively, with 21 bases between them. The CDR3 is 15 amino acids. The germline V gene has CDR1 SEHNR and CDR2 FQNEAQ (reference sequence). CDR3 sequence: CASSPSGSKGLGYTF. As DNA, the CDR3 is TGTGCCAGCAGCCCTTCGGGTTCAAAGGGGTTGGGCTACACCTTC.

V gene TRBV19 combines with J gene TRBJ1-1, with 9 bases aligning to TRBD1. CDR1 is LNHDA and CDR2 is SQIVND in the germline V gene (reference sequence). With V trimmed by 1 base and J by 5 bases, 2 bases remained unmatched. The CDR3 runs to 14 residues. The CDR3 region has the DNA TGTGCCAGTAGTATAGTGACAGGGGGGACTGAAGCTTTCTTT. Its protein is CASSIVTGGTEAFF.

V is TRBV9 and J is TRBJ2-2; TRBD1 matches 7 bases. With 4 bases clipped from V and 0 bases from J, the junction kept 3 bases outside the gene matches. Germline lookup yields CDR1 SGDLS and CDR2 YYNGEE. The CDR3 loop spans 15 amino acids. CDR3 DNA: TGTGCCAGCAGCTCGGGACAGTCGAACACCGGGGAGCTGTTTTTT. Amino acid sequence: CASSSGQSNTGELFF.

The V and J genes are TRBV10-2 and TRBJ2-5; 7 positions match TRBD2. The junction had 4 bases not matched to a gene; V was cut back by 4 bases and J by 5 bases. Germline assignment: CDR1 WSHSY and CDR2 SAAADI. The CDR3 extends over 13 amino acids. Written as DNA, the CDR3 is TGCGCCAGCAGTGGGGGAGGGTTGGAGACCCAGTACTTC. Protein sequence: CASSGGGLETQYF.

Here the CDR3 DNA reads TGTGCCAGCAGTTCCCCGGGTCTAGCTAACTATGGCTACACCTTC. Translated: CASSSPGLANYGYTF. The rearrangement joins TRBV28 to TRBJ1-2; D is unresolved. V lost 4 bases and J 0 bases, leaving 12 bases between the germline ends. The CDR3 has 15 residues. Germline CDR1 reads MDHEN; CDR2 reads SYDVKM.

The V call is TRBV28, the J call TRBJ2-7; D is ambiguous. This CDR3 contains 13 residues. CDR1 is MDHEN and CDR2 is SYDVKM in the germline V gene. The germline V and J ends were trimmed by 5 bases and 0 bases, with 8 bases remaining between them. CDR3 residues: CASSGPSSYEQYF. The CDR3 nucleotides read TGTGCCAGCAGTGGCCCTAGCTCCTACGAGCAGTACTTC.

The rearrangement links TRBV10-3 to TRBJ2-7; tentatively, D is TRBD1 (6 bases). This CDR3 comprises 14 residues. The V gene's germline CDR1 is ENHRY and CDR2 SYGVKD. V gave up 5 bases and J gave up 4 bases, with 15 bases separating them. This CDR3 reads CAISSVDRIYEQYF. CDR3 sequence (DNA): TGTGCCATCAGTTCGGTCGACAGGATATACGAGCAGTACTTC.

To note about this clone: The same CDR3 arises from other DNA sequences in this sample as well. The CDR3 nucleotides read TGTGCCAGCAGCCCACAGGGGGCGCTTTACAATGAGCAGTTCTTC. This translates into CASSPQGALYNEQFF. The chain has TRBV28 and TRBJ2-1, with 9 nucleotides matching TRBD1. This CDR3 spans 15 amino acids. The germline CDR1 and CDR2 sequences are MDHEN and SYDVKM. The V segment lost 6 bases and the J segment 4 bases; nucleotides outside the gene matches: 7.

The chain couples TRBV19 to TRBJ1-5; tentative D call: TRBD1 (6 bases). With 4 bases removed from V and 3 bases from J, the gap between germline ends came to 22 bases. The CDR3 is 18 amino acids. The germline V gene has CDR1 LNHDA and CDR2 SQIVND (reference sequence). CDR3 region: CASSTMITGSWDNQPQHF. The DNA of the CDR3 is TGTGCCAGTAGTACCATGATTACAGGGAGTTGGGACAATCAGCCCCAGCATTTT.

The CDR3 is CASSGDRAYEQYF. In DNA form, the CDR3 reads TGTGCCAGCTCAGGGGACAGAGCCTACGAGCAGTACTTC. The chain employs TRBV18 and TRBJ2-7, with 7 bases fitting TRBD1. Germline V gene lookup returns CDR1 KGHSH and CDR2 LQKENI. The J segment lost 2 bases and the V segment lost 5 bases, leaving 3 bases of the junction unmatched. There are 13 residues in the CDR3. The whole variable domain, filled in from reference TRBV18 and TRBJ2-7, reads NAGVMQNPRHLVRRRGQEARLRCSPMKGHSHVYWYRQLPEEGLKFMVYLQKENIIDESGMPKERFSAEFPKEGPSILRIQQVVRGDSAAYFCASSGDRAYEQYFGPGTRLTVT.

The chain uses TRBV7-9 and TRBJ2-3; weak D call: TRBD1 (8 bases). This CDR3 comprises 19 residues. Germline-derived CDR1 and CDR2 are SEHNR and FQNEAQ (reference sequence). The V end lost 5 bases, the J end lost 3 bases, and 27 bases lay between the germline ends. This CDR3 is CASSPRTGLAAITTDTQYF. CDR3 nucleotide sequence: TGTGCCAGCAGCCCAAGGACAGGGCTAGCGGCGATAACTACAGATACGCAGTATTTT. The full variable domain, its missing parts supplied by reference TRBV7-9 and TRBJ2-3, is DTGVSQNPRHKITKRGQNVTFRCDPISEHNRLYWYRQTLGQGPEFLTYFQNEAQLEKSRLLSDRFSAERPKGSFSTLEIQRTEQGDSAMYLCASSPRTGLAAITTDTQYFGPGTRLTVL.

This CDR3 reads CASSRGQGEAFF. The CDR3 DNA sequence: TGTGCCAGCAGCCGAGGACAGGGGGAGGCTTTCTTT. This sequence joins TRBV9 and TRBJ1-1, with 10 positions matching TRBD1. CDR1 is SGDLS and CDR2 is YYNGEE in the germline V gene. There are 12 residues in the CDR3. The V and J ends lost 4 bases and 11 bases, in that order; junction bases with no gene match: 5.

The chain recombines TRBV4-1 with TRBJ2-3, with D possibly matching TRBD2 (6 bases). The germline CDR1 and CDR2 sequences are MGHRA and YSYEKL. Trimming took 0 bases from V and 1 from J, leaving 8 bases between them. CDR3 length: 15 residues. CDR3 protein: CASSQEGGRTDTQYF. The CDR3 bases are TGCGCCAGCAGCCAAGAAGGAGGGCGCACAGATACGCAGTATTTT.

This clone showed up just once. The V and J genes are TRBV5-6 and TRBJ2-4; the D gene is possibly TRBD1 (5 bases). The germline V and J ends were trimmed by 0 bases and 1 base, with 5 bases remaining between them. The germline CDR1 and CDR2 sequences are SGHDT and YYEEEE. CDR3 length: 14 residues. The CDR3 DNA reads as TGTGCCAGCAGCTTGGGACAGGCCAAAAACATTCAGTACTTC. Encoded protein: CASSLGQAKNIQYF. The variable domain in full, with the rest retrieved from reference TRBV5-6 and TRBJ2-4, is DAGVTQSPTHLIKTRGQQVTLRCSPKSGHDTVSWYQQALGQGPQFIFQYYEEEERQRGNFPDRFSGHQFPNYSSELNVNALLLGDSALYLCASSLGQAKNIQYFGAGTRLSVL.

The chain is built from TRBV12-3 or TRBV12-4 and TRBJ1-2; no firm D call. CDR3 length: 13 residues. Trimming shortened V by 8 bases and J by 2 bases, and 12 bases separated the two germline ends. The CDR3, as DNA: TGTGCCAGCTCTACGGCGGCGAACTATGGCTACACCTTC. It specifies CASSTAANYGYTF.

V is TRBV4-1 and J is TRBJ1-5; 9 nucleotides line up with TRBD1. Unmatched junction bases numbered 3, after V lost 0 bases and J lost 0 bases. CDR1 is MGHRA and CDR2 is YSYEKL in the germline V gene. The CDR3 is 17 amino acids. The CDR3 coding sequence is TGCGCCAGCAGCCAAGAGGGGACAGGGATTAGCAATCAGCCCCAGCATTTT. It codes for CASSQEGTGISNQPQHF.

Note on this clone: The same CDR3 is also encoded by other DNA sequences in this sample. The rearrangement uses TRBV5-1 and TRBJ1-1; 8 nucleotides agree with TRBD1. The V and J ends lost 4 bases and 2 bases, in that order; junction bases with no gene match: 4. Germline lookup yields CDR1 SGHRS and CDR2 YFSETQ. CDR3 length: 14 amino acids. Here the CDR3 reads CASSTGQGNTEAFF. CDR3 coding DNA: TGCGCCAGCAGCACAGGACAGGGAAACACTGAAGCTTTCTTT.

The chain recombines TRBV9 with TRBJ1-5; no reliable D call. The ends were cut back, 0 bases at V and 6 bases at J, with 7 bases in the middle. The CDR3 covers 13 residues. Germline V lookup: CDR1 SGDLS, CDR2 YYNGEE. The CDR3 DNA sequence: TGTGCCAGCAGCGTAGCTGAGGGTCAGCCCCAGCATTTT. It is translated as CASSVAEGQPQHF.

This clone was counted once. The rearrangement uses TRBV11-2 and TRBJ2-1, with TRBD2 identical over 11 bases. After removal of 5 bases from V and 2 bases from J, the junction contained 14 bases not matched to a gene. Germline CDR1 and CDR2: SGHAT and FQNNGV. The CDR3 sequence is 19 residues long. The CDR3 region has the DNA TGTGCCAGCAGCCCAGGGGCTAGCGGGGGGAGAAGTGCCTACAATGAGCAGTTCTTC. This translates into CASSPGASGGRSAYNEQFF.

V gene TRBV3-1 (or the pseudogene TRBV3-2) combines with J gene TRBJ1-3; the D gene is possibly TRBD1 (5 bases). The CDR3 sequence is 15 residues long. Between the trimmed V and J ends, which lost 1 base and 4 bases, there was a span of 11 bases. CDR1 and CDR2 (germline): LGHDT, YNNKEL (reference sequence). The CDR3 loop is CASSQVQAPGNTIYF. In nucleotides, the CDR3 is TGTGCCAGCAGCCAAGTACAGGCTCCCGGAAACACCATATATTTT.

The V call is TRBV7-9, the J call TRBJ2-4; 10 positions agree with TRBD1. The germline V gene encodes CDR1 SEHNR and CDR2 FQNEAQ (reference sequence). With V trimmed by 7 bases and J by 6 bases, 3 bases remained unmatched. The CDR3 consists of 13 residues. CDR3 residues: CASKDRGVNIQYF. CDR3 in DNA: TGTGCCAGCAAGGACAGGGGGGTAAACATTCAGTACTTC.

CDR3 protein: CASTPGSPPLRYEQYF. In DNA form, the CDR3 reads TGTGCCAGTACTCCGGGGAGCCCTCCTCTTAGGTACGAGCAGTACTTC. V is TRBV19 and J is TRBJ2-7; tentatively, D is TRBD2 (5 bases). CDR1 LNHDA and CDR2 SQIVND come from the germline V gene (reference sequence). The CDR3 consists of 16 residues. The V end was cut by 7 bases, the J end by 4 bases, with 23 bases between.

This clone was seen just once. The chain's CDR3 is CASSWGTVGDTEAFF. Here the CDR3 DNA reads TGCGCCAGCAGCTGGGGGACAGTTGGGGACACTGAAGCTTTCTTT. The V gene is TRBV5-1, the J gene TRBJ1-1; 7 nucleotides match TRBD1. The CDR3 runs to 15 residues. The V gene's germline CDR1 is SGHRS and CDR2 YFSETQ. V was pared by 3 bases and J by 3 bases, with 8 bases of the junction left unmatched.